The source of this TCR beta chain is a study of T cell clonality in common variable immunodeficiency. General study results and limits: Compared with healthy controls, CVID subjects showed increased TCRbeta clonality, mostly in about a third. Compared with controls, CVID subjects had fewer shared TCRbeta clones.

This clone was observed many times. Its target is not known. Read coverage stops 3 residues before the CDR3 terminus; the germline J gene supplies the remainder. Each donor provided roughly 5 to 8 ml of heparinized whole blood. From germline, CDR1 is SGHTA and CDR2 FQGNSA. The length of the CDR3 is 14 residues. Trimming pared 7 bases from V and 0 bases from J, leaving 13 bases between. Assay used: immunoSEQ multiplex PCR; TCRdb lists only in-frame clones, some missing. The sample shows about 34,000 clones, none of them appearing just once. The origin of this receptor is a person aged 18 to 75 in good health. Sequencing used peripheral blood mononuclear cells. The chain is built from TRBV7-2 and TRBJ2-7; weak D call: TRBD1 (6 bases). CDR3 protein: CASKFDRHSYEQYF. The sequenced CDR3 bases are TGTGCCAGCAAGTTTGACAGGCACTCCTACGAG.